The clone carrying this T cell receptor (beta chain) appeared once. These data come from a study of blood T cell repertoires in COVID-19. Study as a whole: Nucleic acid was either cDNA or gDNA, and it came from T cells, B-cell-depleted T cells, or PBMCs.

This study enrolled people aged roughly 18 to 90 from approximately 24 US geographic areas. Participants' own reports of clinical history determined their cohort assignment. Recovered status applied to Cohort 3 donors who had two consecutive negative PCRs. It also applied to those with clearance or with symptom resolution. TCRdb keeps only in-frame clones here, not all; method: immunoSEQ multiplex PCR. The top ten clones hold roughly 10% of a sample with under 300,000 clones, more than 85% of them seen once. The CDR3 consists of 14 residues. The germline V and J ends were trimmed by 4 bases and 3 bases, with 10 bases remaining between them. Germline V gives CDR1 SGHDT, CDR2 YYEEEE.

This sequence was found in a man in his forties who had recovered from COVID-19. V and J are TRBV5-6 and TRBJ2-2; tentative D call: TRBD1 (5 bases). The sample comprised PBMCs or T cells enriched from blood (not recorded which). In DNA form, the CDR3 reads TGTGCCAGCAGCCCAGGGCCCCACACCGGGGAGCTGTTTTTT. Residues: CASSPGPHTGELFF. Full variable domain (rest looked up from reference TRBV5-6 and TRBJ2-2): DAGVTQSPTHLIKTRGQQVTLRCSPKSGHDTVSWYQQALGQGPQFIFQYYEEEERQRGNFPDRFSGHQFPNYSSELNVNALLLGDSALYLCASSPGPHTGELFFGEGSRLTVL.